This T cell receptor beta chain was captured in a study of T cells after yellow fever vaccination. Study as a whole: SMART-Seq v4 Ultra Low Input prepared libraries from low-cell fractions.

V lost 0 bases to trimming and J lost 1 base; unmatched junction nucleotides: 2. From germline, CDR1 is DFQATT and CDR2 SNEGSKA (reference sequence). The CDR3 runs 14 residues. This clonotype was detected ten times or more. Antigen unknown. Researchers made TCR cDNA using 5'RACE template switching, and this step added a universal primer site and UMIs. Each CDR3 protein is one row after TCRdb ran MiXCR on the 5' RACE reads. The top ten hold roughly 25% of the sample, which has about 120,000 distinct CDR3 sequences, around 8% seen once. Study-wide results and limits: Though weaker, the secondary response peaked faster, on day 5 versus 15. Abundant contaminating clonotypes from the bulk population could appear in FACS-sorted repertoires.

Sequenced here: CD8+ T cells sorted from PBMCs, sampled 45 days after the yellow fever booster vaccination. This TCR was recovered from a man younger than 45 who received the YFV17D yellow fever vaccine. This chain uses TRBV20-1 with TRBJ2-7, with 8 bases lining up with TRBD1. CDR3 nucleotides: TGCAGTGCTAGAGATCGACAGGGGTCCTACGAGCAGTACTTC. Protein product: CSARDRQGSYEQYF.